This entry lists 5 T cell receptor beta chains sequenced from one sample in a study of Graves' ophthalmopathy and Graves' hyperthyroidism. Amplifying from RNA transcripts, the study obtained TCR beta CDR3 regions. HTBI primers were employed in first-round RT-PCR, then a second-round multiplex PCR followed. In TCRdb, the multiplex PCR reads were re-called with MiXCR into one record per CDR3 protein. The sample yields approximately 330,000 distinct CDR3 sequences, 15% to 20% seen once. The sequenced material came from peripheral blood. The origin of the receptors is an adult man with Graves' ophthalmopathy.

This clonotype was seen repeatedly, ten times or more. One junction end does not reproduce the germline sequence, and a read error may be involved. V is TRBV6-2 or TRBV6-3 and J is TRBJ2-2, with D unresolved. From germline, CDR1 is MNHEY and CDR2 SVGEGT. The length of the CDR3 is 14 residues. DNA for the CDR3: TGTGCCAGCAGATACTCGGGTAACACCGGGGAGCTGTTTTTT. The encoded protein is CASRYSGNTGELFF.

As for this clonotype: One end of the junction is discordant with germline, which a read error may explain. The chain couples TRBV6-2 or TRBV6-3 to TRBJ2-6; 12 nucleotides align to TRBD2. CDR3 length: 19 residues. Germline assignment: CDR1 MNHEY and CDR2 SVGEGT. In nucleotides, the CDR3 is TGTGCCAGCAGTACCGCCGGACTAGCGGGAAAAACTGGGGCCAACGTCCTGAATTTC. This encodes CASSTAGLAGKTGANVLNF.

This clonotype was counted ten times or more. The J gene is TRBJ2-2, the V gene TRBV5-1; 13 nucleotides agree with TRBD2. Germline CDR1 is SGHRS and CDR2 is YFSETQ. The V gene end was trimmed by 0 bases and the J gene end by 10 bases; junction bases not matched to a gene: 6. This CDR3 is built from 16 residues. The CDR3 sequence: CASSLAEGLAGKELFF. The CDR3 nucleotides are TGCGCCAGCAGCTTGGCCGAGGGACTAGCGGGAAAGGAGCTGTTTTTT.

Many counts were recorded for this clonotype. The CDR3 loop is CASSITPPRGRDQPQHF. The CDR3 DNA reads as TGTGCCAGTAGTATAACCCCCCCCAGGGGGAGGGATCAGCCCCAGCATTTT. The V gene is TRBV19, the J gene TRBJ1-5; 7 bases align to TRBD1. Germline CDR1 is LNHDA and CDR2 is SQIVND (reference sequence). The CDR3 extends over 17 amino acids. Trimming took 2 bases from V and 5 from J; bases not matched to a gene: 12. Complete variable domain (other parts from reference TRBV19 and TRBJ1-5): DGGITQSPKYLFRKEGQNVTLSCEQNLNHDAMYWYRQDPGQGLRLIYYSQIVNDFQKGDIAEGYSVSREKKESFPLTVTSAQKNPTAFYLCASSITPPRGRDQPQHFGDGTRLSIL.

The table lists this clonotype with many counts. One end of the junction varies from germline; a read error may be responsible. The J gene is TRBJ2-7, the V gene TRBV6-5; 12 bases align to TRBD2. CDR1 is MNHEY, CDR2 SVGAGI, per germline. CDR3 size: 15 residues. The CDR3 region is CASSSTSGGTYGQYF. The CDR3 region has the DNA TGTGCCAGCAGTTCGACTAGCGGGGGAACCTACGGGCAGTACTTC.